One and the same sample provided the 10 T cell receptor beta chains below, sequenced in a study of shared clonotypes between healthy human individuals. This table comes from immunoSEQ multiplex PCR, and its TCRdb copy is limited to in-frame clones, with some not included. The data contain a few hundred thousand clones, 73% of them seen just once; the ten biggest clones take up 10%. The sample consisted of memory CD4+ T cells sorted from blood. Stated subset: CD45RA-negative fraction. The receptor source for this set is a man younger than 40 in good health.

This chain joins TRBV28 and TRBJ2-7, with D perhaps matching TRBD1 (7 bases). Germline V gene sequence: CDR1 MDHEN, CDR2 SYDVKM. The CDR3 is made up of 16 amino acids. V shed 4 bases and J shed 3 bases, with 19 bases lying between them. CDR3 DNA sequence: TGTGCCAGCAGTTCCTTACGACAGGGAGGACACTACGAGCAGTACTTC. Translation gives CASSSLRQGGHYEQYF.

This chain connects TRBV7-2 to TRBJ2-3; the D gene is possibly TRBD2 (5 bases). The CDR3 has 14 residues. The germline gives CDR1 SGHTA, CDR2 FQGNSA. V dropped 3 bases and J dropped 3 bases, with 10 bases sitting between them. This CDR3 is CASSFRGWTDTQYF. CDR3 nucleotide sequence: TGTGCCAGCAGCTTCAGAGGGTGGACAGATACGCAGTATTTT.

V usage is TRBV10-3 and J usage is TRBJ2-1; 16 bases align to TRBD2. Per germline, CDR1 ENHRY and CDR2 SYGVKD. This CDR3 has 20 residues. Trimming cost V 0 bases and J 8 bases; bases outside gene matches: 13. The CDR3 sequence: CAISESAGTSGRAPMYEQFF. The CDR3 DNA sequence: TGTGCCATCAGTGAGTCGGCCGGGACTAGCGGGAGGGCCCCTATGTATGAGCAGTTCTTC.

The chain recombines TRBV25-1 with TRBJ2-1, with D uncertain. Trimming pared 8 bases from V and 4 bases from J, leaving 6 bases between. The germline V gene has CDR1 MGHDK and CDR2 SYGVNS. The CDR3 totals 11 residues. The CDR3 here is CASDLYNEQFF. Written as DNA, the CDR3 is TGTGCCAGCGACCTTTACAATGAGCAGTTCTTC. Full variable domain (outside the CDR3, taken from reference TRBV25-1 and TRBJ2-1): EADIYQTPRYLVIGTGKKITLECSQTMGHDKMYWYQQDPGMELHLIHYSYGVNSTEKGDLSSESTVSRIRTEHFPLTLESARPSHTSQYLCASDLYNEQFFGPGTRLTVL.

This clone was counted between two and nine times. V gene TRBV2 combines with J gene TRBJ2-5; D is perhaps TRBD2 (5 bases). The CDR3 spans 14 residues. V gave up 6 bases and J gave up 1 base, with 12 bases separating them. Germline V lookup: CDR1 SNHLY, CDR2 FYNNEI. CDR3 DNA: TGTGCCAGCAGGGACCCCCGGGGCCAAGAGACCCAGTACTTC. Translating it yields CASRDPRGQETQYF.

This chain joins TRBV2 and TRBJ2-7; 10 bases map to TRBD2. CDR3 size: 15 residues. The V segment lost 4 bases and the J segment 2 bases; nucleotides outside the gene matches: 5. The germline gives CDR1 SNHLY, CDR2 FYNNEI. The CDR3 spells CASSARTSGTYEQYF. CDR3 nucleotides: TGTGCCAGCAGTGCCCGGACTAGCGGCACCTACGAGCAGTACTTC.

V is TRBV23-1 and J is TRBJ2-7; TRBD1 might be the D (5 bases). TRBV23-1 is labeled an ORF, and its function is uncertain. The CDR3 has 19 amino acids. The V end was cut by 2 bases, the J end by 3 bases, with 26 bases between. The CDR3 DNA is TGCGCCAGCAGTCAACATTGGGGCCCCGGGTCTGCCAGACTCTACGAGCAGTACTTC. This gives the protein CASSQHWGPGSARLYEQYF.

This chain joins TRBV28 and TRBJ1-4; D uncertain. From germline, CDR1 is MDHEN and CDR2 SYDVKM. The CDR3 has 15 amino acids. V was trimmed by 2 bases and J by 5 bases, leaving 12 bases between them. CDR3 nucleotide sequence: TGTGCCAGCAGTTTAATCCGGGGTGGGAATGAAAAACTGTTTTTT. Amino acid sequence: CASSLIRGGNEKLFF.

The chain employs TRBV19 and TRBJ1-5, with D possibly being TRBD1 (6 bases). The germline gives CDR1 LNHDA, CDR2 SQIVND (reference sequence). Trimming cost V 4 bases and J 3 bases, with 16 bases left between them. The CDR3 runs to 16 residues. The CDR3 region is CASSTYRDTYNQPQHF. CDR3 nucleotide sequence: TGTGCCAGTAGTACGTACCGGGACACTTACAATCAGCCCCAGCATTTT.

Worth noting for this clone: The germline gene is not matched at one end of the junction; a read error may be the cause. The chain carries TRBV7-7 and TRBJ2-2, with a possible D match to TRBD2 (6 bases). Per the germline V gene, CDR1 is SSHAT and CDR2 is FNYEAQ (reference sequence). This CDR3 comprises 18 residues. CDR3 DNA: TGTGCTAGCAGCTTAGCTACCTCCGGGACTCCCGGCGCCGGGGAGCTGTTTTTT. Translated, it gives CASSLATSGTPGAGELFF.